A selection of T cell receptor beta chains follows, all from one sample in a study of CD8 T cells in ankylosing spondylitis. MiXCR, run by TCRdb on the 5' RACE reads, gives a single entry per CDR3 protein. The sample includes about 800,000 distinct CDR3 sequences, around 11% of them seen just once. What was sequenced was blood, either unsorted or a sorted T cell fraction (not recorded which). Receptor source: a male donor with ankylosing spondylitis. CDR3s include the opening cysteine and the closing phenylalanine or tryptophan. D genes are given only for firm matches. Part of the rows lack a size; the others show once, few, many or a class for expanded clones.

CDR3aa	CDR3nt	abundance	j_gene	v_gene	d_gene
CAAGGWTDQPQHF	TGTGCCGCAGGGGGATGGACTGATCAGCCCCAGCATTTT	NA	TRBJ1-5	TRBV28	TRBD1
CASTFRAGYSNQPQHF	TGTGCCAGCACGTTCCGGGCGGGTTATAGCAATCAGCCCCAGCATTTT	many	TRBJ1-5	TRBV2	NA
CASSQDLGPYGETQYF	TGTGCCAGCAGCCAAGATTTAGGGCCATATGGAGAGACCCAGTACTTC	NA	TRBJ2-5	TRBV4-2	NA
CAISDLAGSTGELFF	TGTGCCATCAGTGATCTGGCAGGGAGCACCGGGGAGCTGTTTTTT	many	TRBJ2-2	TRBV10-3	NA
CSVSDSPSEQYF	TGCAGCGTTTCAGACAGCCCATCCGAGCAGTACTTC	NA	TRBJ2-7	TRBV29-1	NA
CSARVRLAENEQFF	TGCAGTGCTAGAGTGAGACTAGCTGAAAATGAGCAGTTCTTC	few	TRBJ2-1	TRBV20-1	TRBD2
CASSQAYRDQETQYF	TGCGCCAGCAGCCAAGCCTACAGAGACCAAGAGACCCAGTACTTC	few	TRBJ2-5	TRBV4-1	NA
CASSQDPPGGTDTQYF	TGCGCCAGCAGCCAGGATCCCCCGGGGGGAACAGATACGCAGTATTTT	few	TRBJ2-3	TRBV4-3	TRBD2
CASSLIVSSYEQYF	TGTGCCAGCAGTTTAATTGTCAGCTCCTACGAGCAGTACTTC	many	TRBJ2-7	TRBV12-3/TRBV12-4	NA
CASSQEGGTSYNEQFF	TGTGCCAGCAGCCAGGAGGGGGGCACCTCCTACAATGAGCAGTTCTTC	many	TRBJ2-1	TRBV7-6	NA
CASRLGLLETQYF	TGTGCCAGCAGGTTGGGACTACTAGAGACCCAGTACTTC	few	TRBJ2-5	TRBV6-1	TRBD2
CASSHRLTYEQYF	TGTGCCAGCAGCCACAGGCTGACCTACGAGCAGTACTTC	few	TRBJ2-7	TRBV6-6	NA
CASSLKRTSGGTDTQYF	TGTGCCAGCAGCTTAAAAAGGACTAGCGGGGGCACAGATACGCAGTATTTT	NA	TRBJ2-3	TRBV11-2	TRBD2
CASSDTRASLNYNEQFF	TGTGCCAGCAGTGACACAAGGGCCTCCCTTAACTACAATGAGCAGTTCTTC	NA	TRBJ2-1	TRBV25-1	NA
CAISAGQVYGYTF	TGTGCCATCAGTGCCGGACAGGTCTATGGCTACACCTTC	NA	TRBJ1-2	TRBV10-3	TRBD1
CASSLAFGRAWNEQFF	TGTGCCAGCAGCTTAGCGTTCGGGAGGGCCTGGAATGAGCAGTTCTTC	NA	TRBJ2-1	TRBV7-2	TRBD2
CASASGGARDTQYF	TGTGCCAGCGCAAGCGGGGGGGCCAGGGATACGCAGTATTTT	NA	TRBJ2-3	TRBV6-2/TRBV6-3	TRBD2
CASSYAETYEQYF	TGTGCCAGCAGTTACGCGGAAACCTACGAGCAGTACTTC	few	TRBJ2-7	TRBV6-7	NA
CASIRTGGSNGYTF	TGTGCCAGCATCCGGACAGGGGGTTCCAACGGCTACACCTTC	many	TRBJ1-2	TRBV12-3/TRBV12-4	TRBD1
CASSQAGLAGGQETQYF	TGTGCCAGCAGCCAAGCTGGACTAGCGGGAGGTCAAGAGACCCAGTACTTC	few	TRBJ2-5	TRBV4-2	TRBD2
CASSQTELQGQFF	TGCGCCAGCAGCCAAACTGAGCTTCAGGGGCAGTTCTTC	many	TRBJ2-1	TRBV4-1	NA
CSASRFSTDTQYF	TGCAGTGCGAGTAGGTTTAGCACAGATACGCAGTATTTT	many	TRBJ2-3	TRBV20-1	NA
CASSSSGASPLHF	TGTGCCAGCAGTTCTTCAGGGGCCTCACCCCTCCACTTT	few	TRBJ1-6	TRBV6-5	NA
CASSLGGAGKDEQFF	TGTGCCAGCAGCTTGGGAGGAGCGGGGAAAGATGAGCAGTTCTTC	few	TRBJ2-1	TRBV11-3	TRBD2
CASSLQGFETQYF	TGTGCCAGCAGTTTACAGGGTTTCGAGACCCAGTACTTC	NA	TRBJ2-5	TRBV6-2/TRBV6-3	NA